Listed below are T cell receptor beta chains from one sample, sequenced in a study of cytomegalovirus exposure and HLA in healthy donors. TCRdb's copy holds only in-frame clones and misses some; the assay was immunoSEQ multiplex PCR. The sample includes some 130,000 clones, 75% to 85% of them seen just once. The sample taken for sequencing was PBMCs. All receptors come from a female donor in good health and CMV-seronegative. Each CDR3 is given with its conserved first and last residue. The order of the fields is V gene, CDR3 length, D gene, clone size, J gene, CDR3 DNA, CDR3 protein. The D gene is left open where the match is weak. Rows may omit the clone size; those that give it use once, few, many or a size class.

v_gene: TRBV18
len: 15
d_gene: NA
abundance: NA
j_gene: TRBJ1-1
CDR3nt: TGTGCCAGCTCACCACTAGCCGCGGGGGAGGGTGAAGCTTTCTTT
CDR3aa: CASSPLAAGEGEAFF

v_gene: TRBV5-3
len: 13
d_gene: NA
abundance: NA
j_gene: TRBJ2-1
CDR3nt: TGTGCCAGAAGCTCGGACTTTCTCCGTGAGCAGTTCTTC
CDR3aa: CARSSDFLREQFF

v_gene: TRBV5-6
len: 16
d_gene: NA
abundance: few
j_gene: TRBJ1-5
CDR3nt: TGTGCCAGCAGCTGGATGGACGACGGGGGATATCAGCCCCAGCATTTT
CDR3aa: CASSWMDDGGYQPQHF

v_gene: TRBV7-8
len: 13
d_gene: NA
abundance: once
j_gene: TRBJ1-1
CDR3nt: TGTGCCAGCAGCCCCTCGAGAGGCACTGAAGCTTTCTTT
CDR3aa: CASSPSRGTEAFF

v_gene: TRBV7-7
len: 14
d_gene: TRBD1
abundance: once
j_gene: TRBJ2-1
CDR3nt: TGTGCTAGCAGCCAGGGACAGGGGGCCTATGAGCAGTTCTTC
CDR3aa: CASSQGQGAYEQFF

v_gene: TRBV28
len: 14
d_gene: TRBD1
abundance: few
j_gene: TRBJ1-1
CDR3nt: TGTGCCAGCAGTTTGGACAGGGCGGACACTGAAGCTTTCTTT
CDR3aa: CASSLDRADTEAFF

v_gene: TRBV30
len: 14
d_gene: TRBD1
abundance: NA
j_gene: TRBJ2-1
CDR3nt: TGTGCCTGGAGTTCGGGACAGGGACCTAATGAGCAGTTCTTC
CDR3aa: CAWSSGQGPNEQFF

v_gene: TRBV7-9
len: 15
d_gene: NA
abundance: NA
j_gene: TRBJ1-4
CDR3nt: TGTGCCAGCAGCCAAATCGGGGGGGTTAATGAAAAACTGTTTTTT
CDR3aa: CASSQIGGVNEKLFF

v_gene: TRBV6-1
len: 12
d_gene: NA
abundance: NA
j_gene: TRBJ1-2
CDR3nt: TGTGCCAGCAGTGTCCAGCGGTATGGCTACACCTTC
CDR3aa: CASSVQRYGYTF

v_gene: TRBV7-2
len: 13
d_gene: TRBD1
abundance: NA
j_gene: TRBJ1-2
CDR3nt: TGTGCCAGCAGCTTAGACAGACAGGGCGGCTACACCTTC
CDR3aa: CASSLDRQGGYTF

v_gene: TRBV28
len: 16
d_gene: NA
abundance: NA
j_gene: TRBJ1-5
CDR3nt: TGTGCCAGCAGTTTCAGGGTGGCGCCGAGCAATCAGCCCCAGCATTTT
CDR3aa: CASSFRVAPSNQPQHF

v_gene: TRBV9
len: 15
d_gene: NA
abundance: NA
j_gene: TRBJ1-1
CDR3nt: TGTGCCAGCAGCCAAAGGTGGCAGGGAAACTCTGAAGCTTTCTTT
CDR3aa: CASSQRWQGNSEAFF

v_gene: TRBV5-6
len: 14
d_gene: NA
abundance: NA
j_gene: TRBJ2-7
CDR3nt: TGTGCCAGCAGCTCGCCGTGGGACACCTACGAGCAGTACTTC
CDR3aa: CASSSPWDTYEQYF

v_gene: TRBV6-4
len: 16
d_gene: NA
abundance: few
j_gene: TRBJ2-2
CDR3nt: TGTGCCAGCAGTGACTCTATTAGCGGGACAGTCGGGGAGCTGTTTTTT
CDR3aa: CASSDSISGTVGELFF

v_gene: TRBV9
len: 15
d_gene: TRBD1
abundance: NA
j_gene: TRBJ1-2
CDR3nt: TGTGCCAGCAGCGTATCAGGGGACAGCTTATATGGCTACACCTTC
CDR3aa: CASSVSGDSLYGYTF